These 10 T cell receptor beta chains came from one sample sequenced in a study of T cell responses to AZD1222 COVID-19 vaccine. The method was immunoSEQ multiplex PCR; TCRdb's version includes in-frame clones alone and lacks a portion of them. The repertoire holds around 110,000 clones, with 85% to 95% as singletons. Here the sequenced sample was peripheral blood, taken 28 days after the second AZD1222 dose. Every receptor here comes from an adult who received the AZD1222 COVID-19 vaccine.

This chain links TRBV18 with TRBJ2-1; 9 bases match TRBD2. The CDR3 is 15 residues long. With V trimmed by 3 bases and J by 5 bases, 5 bases remained unmatched. The germline V gene has CDR1 KGHSH and CDR2 LQKENI. CDR3 DNA sequence: TGTGCCAGCTCACCCGAAGCTAGCGGGGACAATGAGCAGTTCTTC. This encodes CASSPEASGDNEQFF.

The rearrangement joins TRBV5-1 to TRBJ2-1; 8 positions agree with TRBD2. J lost 7 bases, V lost 6 bases, and 9 bases had no gene match. The germline V gene has CDR1 SGHRS and CDR2 YFSETQ. The length of the CDR3 is 14 residues. The CDR3 nucleotides read TGCGCCAGCACGGCCGGACTAGCTCTAAATGAGCAGTTCTTC. Its protein product is CASTAGLALNEQFF.

The chain couples TRBV5-6 to TRBJ1-2; D may be TRBD1 (5 bases). CDR3 length: 13 amino acids. The germline V and J ends were trimmed by 2 bases and 7 bases, with 12 bases remaining between them. CDR1 and CDR2 from the germline V gene are SGHDT and YYEEEE. CDR3 sequence: CASSLAGPIGYTF. The CDR3 region has the DNA TGTGCCAGCAGCTTAGCAGGGCCCATTGGCTACACCTTC. Full variable domain (rest looked up from reference TRBV5-6 and TRBJ1-2): DAGVTQSPTHLIKTRGQQVTLRCSPKSGHDTVSWYQQALGQGPQFIFQYYEEEERQRGNFPDRFSGHQFPNYSSELNVNALLLGDSALYLCASSLAGPIGYTFGSGTRLTVV.

This sequence joins TRBV2 and TRBJ1-5; D unresolved. This CDR3 spans 13 amino acids. V was pared by 2 bases and J by 4 bases, with 6 bases between. Germline V gene sequence: CDR1 SNHLY, CDR2 FYNNEI. DNA for the CDR3: TGTGCCAGCAGTGAACGTTGGAATCAGCCCCAGCATTTT. Its translation: CASSERWNQPQHF.

The rearrangement joins TRBV7-6 to TRBJ2-7; D uncertain. Germline CDR1 reads SGHVS; CDR2 reads FNYEAQ. This CDR3 contains 15 residues. V was cut by 1 base and J by 0 bases, with 10 bases left in between. Here the CDR3 reads CASSLGPSNSYEQYF. The CDR3 DNA is TGTGCCAGCAGCTTAGGACCCTCTAACTCCTACGAGCAGTACTTC.

V usage is TRBV27 and J usage is TRBJ2-1; 10 positions match TRBD2. V shed 6 bases, J shed 3 bases, and the junction held 8 bases outside the gene matches. CDR1 is MNHEY, CDR2 SMNVEV, per germline (reference sequence). The CDR3 totals 16 residues. Here the CDR3 DNA reads TGTGCCAGCAGACATAATAGCGGGAGGAACTACAATGAGCAGTTCTTC. Amino acid sequence: CASRHNSGRNYNEQFF.

The chain joins TRBV7-2 to TRBJ2-5, with a tentative D call TRBD2 (5 bases). The CDR3 length is 15 residues. V dropped 3 bases and J dropped 5 bases, with 16 bases sitting between them. The germline V gene has CDR1 SGHTA and CDR2 FQGNSA. The CDR3, as DNA: TGTGCCAGCAGCTTTAGGTTGGGTCCGGGGGAGACCCAGTACTTC. Encoded protein: CASSFRLGPGETQYF.

Here the CDR3 reads CASSKNLLQGNEQYF. CDR3 sequence (DNA): TGTGCCAGCAGCAAGAACTTGTTACAAGGCAACGAGCAGTACTTC. The rearrangement joins TRBV7-8 to TRBJ2-7; the D is unclear. The V gene's germline CDR1 is SGHVS and CDR2 FQNEAQ. V was cut by 5 bases and J by 5 bases, with 19 bases left in between. This CDR3 has 15 amino acids.

This chain joins TRBV12-3 or TRBV12-4 and TRBJ1-1; D gene uncertain. V was shortened by 6 bases and J by 4 bases, with 12 bases between the two germline ends. The length of the CDR3 is 13 residues. The CDR3 sequence: CASSLPTITEAFF. The DNA of the CDR3 is TGTGCCAGCAGCCTGCCCACGATCACTGAAGCTTTCTTT.

The V call is TRBV7-3, the J call TRBJ2-1; perhaps TRBD2 as D (6 bases). Germline V gives CDR1 SGHTA, CDR2 FQGTGA. V was pared by 4 bases and J by 3 bases, with 10 bases between. The CDR3 sequence is 14 residues long. CDR3 in DNA: TGTGCCAGCAGCTCTCCTAGCGACTACAATGAGCAGTTCTTC. This sequence encodes CASSSPSDYNEQFF.